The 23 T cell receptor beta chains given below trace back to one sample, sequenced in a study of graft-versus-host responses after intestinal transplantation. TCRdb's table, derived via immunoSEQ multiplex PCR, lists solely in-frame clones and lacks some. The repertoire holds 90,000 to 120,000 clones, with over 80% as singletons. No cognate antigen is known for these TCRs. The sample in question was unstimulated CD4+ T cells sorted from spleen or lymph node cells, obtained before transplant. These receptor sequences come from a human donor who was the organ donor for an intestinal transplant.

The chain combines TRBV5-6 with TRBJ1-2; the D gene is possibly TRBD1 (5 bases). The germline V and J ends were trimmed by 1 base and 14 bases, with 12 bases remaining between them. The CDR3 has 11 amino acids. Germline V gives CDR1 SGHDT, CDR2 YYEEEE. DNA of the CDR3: TGTGCCAGCAGCTTGCGGGGGAGCGGGACCTTC. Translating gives CASSLRGSGTF.

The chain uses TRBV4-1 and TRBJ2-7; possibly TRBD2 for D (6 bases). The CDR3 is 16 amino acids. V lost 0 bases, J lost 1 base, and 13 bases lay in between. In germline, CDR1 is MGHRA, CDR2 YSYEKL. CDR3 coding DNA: TGCGCCAGCAGCCAAGATGAGAGGAGCGGGTCCTACGAGCAGTACTTC. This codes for CASSQDERSGSYEQYF.

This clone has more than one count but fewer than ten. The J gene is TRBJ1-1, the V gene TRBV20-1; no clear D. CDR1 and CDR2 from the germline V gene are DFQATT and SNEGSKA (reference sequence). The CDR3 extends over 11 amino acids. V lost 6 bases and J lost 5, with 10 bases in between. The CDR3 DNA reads TGCAGTGCCAACAGTGAAACTGAAGCTTTCTTT. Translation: CSANSETEAFF.

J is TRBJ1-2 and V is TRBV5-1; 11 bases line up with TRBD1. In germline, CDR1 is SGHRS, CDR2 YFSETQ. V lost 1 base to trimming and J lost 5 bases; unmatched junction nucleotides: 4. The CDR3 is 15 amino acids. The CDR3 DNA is TGCGCCAGCAGCTTGACCGGGACAGGGGGTTATGGCTACACCTTC. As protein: CASSLTGTGGYGYTF.

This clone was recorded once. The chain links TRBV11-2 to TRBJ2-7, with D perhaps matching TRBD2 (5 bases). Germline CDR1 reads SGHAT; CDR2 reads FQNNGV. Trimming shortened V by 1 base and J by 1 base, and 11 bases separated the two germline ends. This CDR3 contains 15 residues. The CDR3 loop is CASSLAGSYSYEQYF. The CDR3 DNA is TGTGCCAGCAGCTTAGCGGGATCATATTCCTACGAGCAGTACTTC.

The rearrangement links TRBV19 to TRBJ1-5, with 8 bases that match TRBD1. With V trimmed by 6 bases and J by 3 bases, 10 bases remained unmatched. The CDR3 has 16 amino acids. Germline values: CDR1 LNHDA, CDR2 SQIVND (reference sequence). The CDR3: CASRTGQGTYNQPQHF. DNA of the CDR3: TGTGCCAGTAGGACCGGACAGGGCACCTACAATCAGCCCCAGCATTTT.

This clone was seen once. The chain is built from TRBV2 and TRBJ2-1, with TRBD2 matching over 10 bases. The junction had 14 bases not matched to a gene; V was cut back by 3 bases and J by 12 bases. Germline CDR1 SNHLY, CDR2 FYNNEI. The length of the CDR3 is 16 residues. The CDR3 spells CASSDKSGRAIRGQFF. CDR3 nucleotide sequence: TGTGCCAGCAGTGACAAGAGCGGGAGGGCAATTAGGGGGCAGTTCTTC.

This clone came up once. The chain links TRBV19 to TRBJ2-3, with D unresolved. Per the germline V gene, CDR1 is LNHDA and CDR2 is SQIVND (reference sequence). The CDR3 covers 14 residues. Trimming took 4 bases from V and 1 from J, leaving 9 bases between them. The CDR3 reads CASSTQHRTDTQYF. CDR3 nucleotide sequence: TGTGCCAGTAGTACGCAACACCGCACAGATACGCAGTATTTT.

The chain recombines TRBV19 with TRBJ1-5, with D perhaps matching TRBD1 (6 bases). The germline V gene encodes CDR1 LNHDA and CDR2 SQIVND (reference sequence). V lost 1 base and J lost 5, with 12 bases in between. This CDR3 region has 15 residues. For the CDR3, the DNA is TGTGCCAGTAGTATAGGGAACAGGGAGGATCAGCCCCAGCATTTT. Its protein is CASSIGNREDQPQHF. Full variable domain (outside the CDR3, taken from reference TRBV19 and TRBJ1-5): DGGITQSPKYLFRKEGQNVTLSCEQNLNHDAMYWYRQDPGQGLRLIYYSQIVNDFQKGDIAEGYSVSREKKESFPLTVTSAQKNPTAFYLCASSIGNREDQPQHFGDGTRLSIL.

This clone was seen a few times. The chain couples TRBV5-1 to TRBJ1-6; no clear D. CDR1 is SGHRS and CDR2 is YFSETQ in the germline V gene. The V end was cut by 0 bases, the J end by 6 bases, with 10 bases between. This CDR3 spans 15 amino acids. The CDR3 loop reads CASSLVARLNSPLHF. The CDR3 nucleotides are TGCGCCAGCAGCTTGGTGGCCCGGCTTAATTCACCCCTCCACTTT.

The CDR3 DNA reads as TGTGCCATCAGGAGGGGGAGCTCCTACAATGAGCAGTTCTTC. Translating gives CAIRRGSSYNEQFF. This sequence joins TRBV10-3 and TRBJ2-1; a weak D match, TRBD1 (6 bases). CDR1 and CDR2 (germline): ENHRY, SYGVKD. The CDR3 length is 14 residues. Trimming pared 6 bases from V and 0 bases from J, leaving 9 bases between.

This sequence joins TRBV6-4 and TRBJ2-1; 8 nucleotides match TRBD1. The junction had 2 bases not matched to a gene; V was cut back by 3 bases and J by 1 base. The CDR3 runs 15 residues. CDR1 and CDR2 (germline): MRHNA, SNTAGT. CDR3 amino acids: CASSEGTGSYNEQFF. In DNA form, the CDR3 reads TGTGCCAGCAGTGAGGGGACAGGTTCCTACAATGAGCAGTTCTTC.

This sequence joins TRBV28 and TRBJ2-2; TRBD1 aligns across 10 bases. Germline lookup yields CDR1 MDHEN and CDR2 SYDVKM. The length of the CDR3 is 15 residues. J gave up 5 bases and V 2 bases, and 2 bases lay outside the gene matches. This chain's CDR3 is CASSLPGQGTGELFF. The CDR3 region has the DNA TGTGCCAGCAGTTTACCGGGACAGGGGACCGGGGAGCTGTTTTTT.

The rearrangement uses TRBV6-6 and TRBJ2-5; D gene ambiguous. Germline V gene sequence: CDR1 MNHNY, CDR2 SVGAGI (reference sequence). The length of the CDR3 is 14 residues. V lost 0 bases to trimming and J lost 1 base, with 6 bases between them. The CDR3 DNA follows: TGTGCCAGCAGTTACTCGGGAACCCAAGAGACCCAGTACTTC. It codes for CASSYSGTQETQYF.

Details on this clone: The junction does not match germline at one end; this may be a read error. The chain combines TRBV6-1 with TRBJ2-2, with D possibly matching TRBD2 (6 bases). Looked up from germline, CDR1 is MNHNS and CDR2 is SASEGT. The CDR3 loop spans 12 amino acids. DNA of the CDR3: TGTGCCAGTAGGGAGGCCACCGGGGAGCCGTTTTTT. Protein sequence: CASREATGEPFF.

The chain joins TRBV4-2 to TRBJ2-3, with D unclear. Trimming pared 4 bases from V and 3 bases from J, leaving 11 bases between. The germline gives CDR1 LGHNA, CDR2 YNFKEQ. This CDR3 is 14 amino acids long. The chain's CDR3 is CASSRDVITDTQYF. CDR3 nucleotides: TGTGCCAGCAGCCGAGACGTAATAACAGATACGCAGTATTTT.

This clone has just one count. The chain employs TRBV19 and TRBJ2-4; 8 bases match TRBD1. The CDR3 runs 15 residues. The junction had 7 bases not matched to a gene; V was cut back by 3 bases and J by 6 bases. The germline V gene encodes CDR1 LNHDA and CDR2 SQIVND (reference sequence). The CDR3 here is CASSIGAGGGNIQYF. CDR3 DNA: TGTGCCAGTAGTATCGGGGCAGGGGGCGGAAACATTCAGTACTTC.

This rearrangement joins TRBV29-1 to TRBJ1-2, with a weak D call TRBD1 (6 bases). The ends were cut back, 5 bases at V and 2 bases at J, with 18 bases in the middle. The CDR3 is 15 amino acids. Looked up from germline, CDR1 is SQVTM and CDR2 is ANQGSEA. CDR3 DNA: TGCAGCGTTCCAAAATCCGTTGGACAGAACTATGGCTACACCTTC. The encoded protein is CSVPKSVGQNYGYTF.

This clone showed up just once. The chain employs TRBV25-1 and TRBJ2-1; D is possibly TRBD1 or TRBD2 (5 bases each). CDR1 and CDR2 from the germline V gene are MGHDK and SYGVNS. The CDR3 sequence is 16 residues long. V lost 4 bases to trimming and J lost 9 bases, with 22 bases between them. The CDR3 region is CASSGREGPAGSEQFF. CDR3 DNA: TGTGCCAGCAGTGGCCGAGAGGGGCCAGCAGGTAGTGAGCAGTTCTTC.

The CDR3 DNA reads TGTGCCAGTAGTACGTCGGGGACAGGGGGCCGGGATCAGCCCCAGCATTTT. This gives the protein CASSTSGTGGRDQPQHF. V and J are TRBV19 and TRBJ1-5; 12 nucleotides match TRBD1. V lost 4 bases, J lost 5 bases, and 9 bases stayed unmatched. There are 17 residues in the CDR3. The germline V gene encodes CDR1 LNHDA and CDR2 SQIVND (reference sequence).

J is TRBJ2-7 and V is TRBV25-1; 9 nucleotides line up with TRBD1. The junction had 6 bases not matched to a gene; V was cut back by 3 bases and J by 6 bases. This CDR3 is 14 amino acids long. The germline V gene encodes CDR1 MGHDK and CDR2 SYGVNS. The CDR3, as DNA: TGTGCCAGCAGTGATGGACAGGGGTTTCGCGAGCAGTACTTC. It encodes CASSDGQGFREQYF.

The CDR3 region is CASSEVSSPNTGELFF. DNA of the CDR3: TGTGCCAGCAGTGAAGTGAGTAGCCCGAACACCGGGGAGCTGTTTTTT. The V and J genes are TRBV6-1 and TRBJ2-2; D is unresolved. CDR1 and CDR2 from the germline V gene are MNHNS and SASEGT. This CDR3 is 16 amino acids long. Trimming took 1 base from V and 0 from J, leaving 9 bases between them.

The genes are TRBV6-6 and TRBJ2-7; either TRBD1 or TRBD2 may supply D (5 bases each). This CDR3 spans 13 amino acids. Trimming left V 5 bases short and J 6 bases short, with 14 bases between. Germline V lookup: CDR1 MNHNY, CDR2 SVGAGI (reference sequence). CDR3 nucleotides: TGTGCCAGCAGTAGAGGGACGGCTCCCGAGCAGTACTTC. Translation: CASSRGTAPEQYF.